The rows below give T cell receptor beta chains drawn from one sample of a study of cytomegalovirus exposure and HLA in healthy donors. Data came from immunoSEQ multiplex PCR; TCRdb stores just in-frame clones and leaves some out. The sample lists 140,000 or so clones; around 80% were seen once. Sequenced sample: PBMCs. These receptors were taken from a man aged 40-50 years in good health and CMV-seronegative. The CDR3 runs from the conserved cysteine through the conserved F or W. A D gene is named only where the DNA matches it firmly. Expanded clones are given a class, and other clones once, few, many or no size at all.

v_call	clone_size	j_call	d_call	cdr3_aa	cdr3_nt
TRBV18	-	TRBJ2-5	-	CASSPLSKETQYF	TGTGCCAGCTCACCACTGAGCAAAGAGACCCAGTACTTC
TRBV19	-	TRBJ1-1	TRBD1	CASSPIMGQVEAFF	TGTGCCAGTAGTCCAATAATGGGACAGGTTGAAGCTTTCTTT
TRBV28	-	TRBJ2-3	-	CASRYSTDTQYF	TGTGCCAGCAGATATAGCACAGATACGCAGTATTTT
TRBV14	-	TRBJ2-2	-	CASSFDNQGVNTGELFF	TGTGCCAGCAGCTTCGATAATCAGGGTGTGAACACCGGGGAGCTGTTTTTT
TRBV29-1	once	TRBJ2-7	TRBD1	CSAAGTGGGHNLYEQYF	TGCAGCGCAGCCGGGACAGGGGGCGGCCACAACCTCTACGAGCAGTACTTC
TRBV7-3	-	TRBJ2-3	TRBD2	CASSLRLAGTDTQYF	TGTGCCAGCAGCCTACGACTAGCGGGTACAGATACGCAGTATTTT
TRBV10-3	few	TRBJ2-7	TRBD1	CAISDAGGIYEQYF	TGTGCCATCAGTGATGCAGGGGGCATTTACGAGCAGTACTTC
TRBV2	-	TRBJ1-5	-	CASTGQGLGQPQHF	TGTGCCAGCACGGGCCAGGGGTTAGGACAGCCCCAGCATTTT
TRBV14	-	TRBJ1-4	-	CASSQMTLTNEKLFF	TGTGCCAGCAGCCAAATGACACTGACTAATGAAAAACTGTTTTTT
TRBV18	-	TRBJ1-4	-	CASSPREGFNEKLFF	TGTGCCAGCTCACCGAGGGAAGGCTTTAATGAAAAACTGTTTTTT
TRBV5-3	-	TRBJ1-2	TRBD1	CARERDRVVEFNYGYTF	TGTGCCAGAGAACGGGACAGGGTTGTTGAGTTTAACTATGGCTACACCTTC
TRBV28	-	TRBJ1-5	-	CASSFSSNQPQHF	TGTGCCAGCAGTTTTAGTAGCAATCAGCCCCAGCATTTT
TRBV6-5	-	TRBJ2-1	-	CASSYGGGDEQFF	TGTGCCAGCAGTTACGGGGGGGGCGATGAGCAGTTCTTC
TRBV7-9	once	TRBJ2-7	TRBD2	CASSLPKASGDYEQYF	TGTGCCAGCAGCCTCCCCAAGGCTAGCGGGGACTACGAGCAGTACTTC
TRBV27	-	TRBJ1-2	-	CASSLRQNYGYTF	TGTGCCAGCAGTTTGAGACAGAACTATGGCTACACCTTC
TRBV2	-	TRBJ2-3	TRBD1	CASRPGQGRNTQYF	TGTGCCAGCAGACCGGGACAGGGGCGAAATACGCAGTATTTT
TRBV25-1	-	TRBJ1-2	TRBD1	CASSEYGGQGRKGYTF	TGTGCCAGCAGTGAATATGGAGGACAGGGAAGGAAGGGCTACACCTTC
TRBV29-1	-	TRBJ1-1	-	CSVVQGNTEAFF	TGCAGCGTTGTACAGGGGAACACTGAAGCTTTCTTT
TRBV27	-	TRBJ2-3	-	CASALRGGTDTQYF	TGTGCCAGCGCTCTTAGAGGGGGTACAGATACGCAGTATTTT
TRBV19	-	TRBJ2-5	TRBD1	CASSRTGSETQYF	TGTGCCAGTAGTCGGACAGGGAGCGAGACCCAGTACTTC
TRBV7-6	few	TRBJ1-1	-	CASSTDSRTEAFF	TGTGCCAGCAGCACAGACAGCCGAACTGAAGCTTTCTTT
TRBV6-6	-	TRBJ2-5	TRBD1	CASSLRDRVGETQYF	TGTGCCAGCAGTCTTAGAGACAGGGTGGGGGAGACCCAGTACTTC
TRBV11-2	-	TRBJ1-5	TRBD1	CASSRDRGPLQPQHF	TGTGCCAGCAGCCGAGACAGGGGGCCTCTTCAGCCCCAGCATTTT
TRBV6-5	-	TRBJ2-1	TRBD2	CASSYSDAGGNEQFF	TGTGCCAGCAGTTACAGTGACGCGGGGGGTAATGAGCAGTTCTTC
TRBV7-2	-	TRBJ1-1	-	CASSMRTDYNTEAFF	TGTGCCAGCAGCATGAGGACAGACTACAACACTGAAGCTTTCTTT
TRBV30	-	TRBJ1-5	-	CASDQGQGPQHF	TGTGCCTCGGATCAGGGTCAGGGGCCCCAGCATTTT
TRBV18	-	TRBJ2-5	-	CASSSGRGETQYF	TGTGCCAGCTCGTCTGGAAGAGGGGAGACCCAGTACTTC
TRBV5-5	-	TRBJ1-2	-	CASSPIGQLQGYYGYTF	TGTGCCAGCAGCCCCATTGGACAGCTGCAGGGATACTATGGCTACACCTTC
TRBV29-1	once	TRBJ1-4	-	CSVEQGVREKLFF	TGCAGCGTTGAACAGGGCGTTCGCGAAAAACTGTTTTTT
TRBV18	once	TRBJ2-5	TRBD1	CASSATGGPETQYF	TGTGCCAGCTCCGCGACAGGGGGTCCAGAGACCCAGTACTTC
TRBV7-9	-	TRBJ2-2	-	CASSSPTPTGELFF	TGTGCCAGCAGCTCCCCGACTCCAACTGGGGAGCTGTTTTTT
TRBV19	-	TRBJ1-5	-	CASRPGQTSNQPQHF	TGTGCCAGTCGACCAGGACAAACAAGCAATCAGCCCCAGCATTTT
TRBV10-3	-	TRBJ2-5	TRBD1	CAISGAGGQETQYF	TGTGCCATCAGTGGGGCAGGGGGCCAAGAGACCCAGTACTTC
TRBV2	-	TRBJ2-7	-	CASTGHHEQYF	TGTGCCAGCACCGGACACCACGAGCAGTACTTC
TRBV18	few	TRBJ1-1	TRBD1	CASSPAGGVSGTEAFF	TGTGCCAGCTCACCGGCAGGGGGCGTTAGTGGGACTGAAGCTTTCTTT
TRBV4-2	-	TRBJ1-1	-	CASSQEGGNTEAFF	TGTGCCAGCAGCCAAGAGGGAGGGAACACTGAAGCTTTCTTT
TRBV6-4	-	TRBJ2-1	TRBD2	CASSDGSGAYNEQFF	TGTGCCAGCAGTGACGGTAGCGGGGCGTACAATGAGCAGTTCTTC
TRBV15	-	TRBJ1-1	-	CATSRGMGGGNTEAFF	TGTGCCACCAGCAGGGGCATGGGCGGGGGGAACACTGAAGCTTTCTTT
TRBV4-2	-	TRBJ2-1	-	CASSQEPRSEQFF	TGTGCCAGCAGCCAAGAACCCAGAAGTGAGCAGTTCTTC
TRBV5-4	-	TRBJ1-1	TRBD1	CASSPTGTGTHEAFF	TGTGCCAGCAGCCCGACCGGGACAGGGACCCATGAAGCTTTCTTT
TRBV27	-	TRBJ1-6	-	CASKFQSYNSPLHF	TGTGCCAGCAAGTTTCAGTCCTATAATTCACCCCTCCACTTT
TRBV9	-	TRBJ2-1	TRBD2	CASSARGGSSYNEQFF	TGTGCCAGCAGCGCGCGGGGGGGGAGCTCCTACAATGAGCAGTTCTTC
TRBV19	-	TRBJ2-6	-	CASSKDISGANVLTF	TGTGCCAGTAGCAAGGACATCTCTGGGGCCAACGTCCTGACTTTC
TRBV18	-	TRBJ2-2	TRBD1	CASSLRTGATGELFF	TGTGCCAGCTCCCTTCGGACAGGGGCCACCGGGGAGCTGTTTTTT
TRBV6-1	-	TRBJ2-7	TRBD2	CASSGGLAGKIYEQYF	TGTGCCAGCAGTGGGGGACTAGCGGGGAAAATCTACGAGCAGTACTTC